The clone carrying this TCR beta chain was observed once. The sample originates from a study of blood T cells in healthy people across ages. Then a second PCR, running about 6 to 12 cycles, was carried out with a sample-barcoded 5' primer and a J-beta primer mix. Each cDNA molecule, via a template-switch adaptor with 12 random nucleotides, was tagged. TCRdb processed the 5' RACE reads anew with MiXCR; each CDR3 protein has one entry. Of around 1.7 million distinct CDR3 sequences listed, over 25% were seen once; the top ten hold about 8%. Germline CDR1 reads SEHNR; CDR2 reads FQNEAQ (reference sequence). V was clipped by 2 bases and J by 7 bases; unmatched bases: 10. The CDR3 is made up of 15 amino acids.

Sequenced material: blood. The chain uses TRBV7-9 and TRBJ1-1; TRBD1 aligns across 7 bases. The sequence came from a woman aged 30 to 39 in good health. CDR3 in amino acids: CASSLPGQAGGEAFF. The CDR3 region has the DNA TGTGCCAGCAGCTTACCAGGACAGGCCGGAGGTGAAGCTTTCTTT. Filled out from reference TRBV7-9 and TRBJ1-1, the complete variable domain reads DTGVSQNPRHKITKRGQNVTFRCDPISEHNRLYWYRQTLGQGPEFLTYFQNEAQLEKSRLLSDRFSAERPKGSFSTLEIQRTEQGDSAMYLCASSLPGQAGGEAFFGQGTRLTVV.